This T cell receptor (beta chain) was captured by sequencing in a study of T cell changes during pregnancy in multiple sclerosis. The assay was immunoSEQ multiplex PCR, and TCRdb's table has in-frame clones only and misses some. The sample lists 45,000 to 55,000 clones; 80% to 95% were seen once. Trimming at V came to 5 bases and at J to 0 bases, leaving 9 bases not matched to a gene. Germline values: CDR1 SGHTA, CDR2 FQGNSA. This CDR3 is 17 amino acids long. This specimen consisted of peripheral blood, obtained after pregnancy. The sequence derives from a female donor with multiple sclerosis, enrolled in a pregnancy study. The chain joins TRBV7-2 to TRBJ2-1; TRBD2 aligns across 8 bases. CDR3 DNA: TGTGCCAGCAGCCAGAGCGGGGGCTACAGCTCCTACAATGAGCAGTTCTTC. The encoded protein is CASSQSGGYSSYNEQFF.